Below are 31 T cell receptor beta chains sequenced from a single sample in a study of tissue T cells after allogeneic stem cell transplantation. TCRdb keeps only in-frame clones here, not all; method: immunoSEQ multiplex PCR. The table includes over 15,000 clones, less than 85% detected once. Sequencing was done on a sample of spleen. All receptors come from a female BALB/c mouse in good health. For this mouse line, the MHC haplotype is H2-d.

This clone has a single count. Mouse gene names apply. The read falls 1 residue short of the CDR3 end, and the missing part is taken from the germline J gene. This chain uses TRBV20 with TRBJ2-5; 7 nucleotides line up with TRBD1. V dropped 2 bases and J dropped 5; count of bases not matched to a gene: 4. The length of the CDR3 is 13 residues. Germline V gene sequence: CDR1 GFQATS, CDR2 STVNSAI. CDR3 DNA, as far as it was read: TGTGGTGCTAGGAGACAGGGTGGAGACACCCAGTAC. Translation gives CGARRQGGDTQY. The full-length CDR3 reads as CGARRQGGDTQYF.

Comment on this clone: Gene labels here are mouse ones. The observed sequence ends 1 residue before the CDR3 terminus, with the missing tail filled in from the germline J gene. V gene TRBV20 combines with J gene TRBJ2-5, with 12 positions matching TRBD2. V was pared by 6 bases and J by 6 bases, with 1 base of the junction left unmatched. The germline gives CDR1 GFQATS, CDR2 STVNSAI. This CDR3 is 12 amino acids long. The DNA read from the CDR3 is TGTGGTGCAGGGACTGGGGGGGACACCCAGTAC. Amino acid sequence: CGAGTGGDTQY. The CDR3 as a whole reads CGAGTGGDTQYF.

As regards this clone: Genes and germline come from the mouse. Partial CDR3 DNA: TGTGCCAGCGGTAAAGGGGACGAAAGATTATTT. Translating it yields CASGKGDERLF. The full-length CDR3 reads as CASGKGDERLFF. The V call is TRBV13-2, the J call TRBJ1-4, with a weak D call TRBD1 (5 bases). The CDR3 end falls 1 residue outside the read, so it is completed with the germline J gene. Trimming took 4 bases from V and 6 from J, leaving 7 bases between them. The V gene's germline CDR1 is NNHNN and CDR2 SYGAGS (reference sequence). CDR3 length: 12 residues.

About this clone: Gene labels here are mouse ones. Coverage ceases 1 residue before the CDR3 finishes, and the germline J gene fills in the end. The chain uses TRBV20 and TRBJ1-1, with D perhaps TRBD1 (6 bases). Germline CDR1 and CDR2: GFQATS and STVNSAI. Trimming pared 6 bases from V and 0 bases from J, leaving 11 bases between. The CDR3 runs 13 residues. The covered CDR3 bases are TGTGGTGCAACCGGGACAACAAACACAGAAGTCTTC. Translation gives CGATGTTNTEVF. The whole CDR3 reads CGATGTTNTEVFF.

Regarding this clone: Mouse germline and gene names are used. The CDR3 extends 1 residue past the end of the read, so its final part is completed from the germline J gene. The V and J genes are TRBV12-2 and TRBJ1-2; TRBD1 might be the D (5 bases). The CDR3 runs 13 residues. Trimming cost V 0 bases and J 1 base, with 5 bases left between them. The germline V gene encodes CDR1 SGHLS and CDR2 HYDKME. Incomplete CDR3 DNA: TGTGCCAGCTCTCTCGACAGAAACTCCGACTACACC. This gives the protein CASSLDRNSDYT. The CDR3 in full is CASSLDRNSDYTF.

Details on this clone: All gene names here are mouse names. The sequence runs out 1 residue before the end of the CDR3; the remainder is reconstructed from the germline J gene. The chain combines TRBV5 with TRBJ1-6; D is ambiguous. TRBJ1-6 is treated as an ORF (open reading frame) with a function not yet certain. V was trimmed by 2 bases and J by 7 bases, leaving 3 bases between them. The CDR3 consists of 12 residues. Germline V gene sequence: CDR1 LGHNA, CDR2 YNLKQL (reference sequence). CDR3 bases read: TGTGCCAGCAGCCAAAAAAATTCGCCCCTCTAC. Its protein is CASSQKNSPLY. The complete CDR3 protein is CASSQKNSPLYF.

Remarks on this clone: The listed genes are named as in mouse. The CDR3 end is not reached by the read, which stops 1 residue before it; the germline J gene fills it in. The chain couples TRBV29 to TRBJ2-2; 9 bases are shared with TRBD1. Per germline, CDR1 MSHET and CDR2 SYDVDS. J gave up 3 bases and V 7 bases, and 3 bases lay outside the gene matches. The CDR3 totals 14 residues. The sequenced part of the CDR3 DNA is TGTGCTAGCAACACAGGGGGCGACACCGGGCAGCTCTAC. Its protein product is CASNTGGDTGQLY. The CDR3 reads in full as CASNTGGDTGQLYF.

Comment on this clone: Mouse gene names apply. The CDR3 end is not reached by the read, which stops 1 residue before it; the germline J gene fills it in. V and J are TRBV20 and TRBJ2-5; 8 bases line up with TRBD1. The germline V gene has CDR1 GFQATS and CDR2 STVNSAI. CDR3 size: 12 residues. The junction had 5 bases not matched to a gene; V was cut back by 4 bases and J by 8 bases. CDR3 bases read: TGTGGTGCTACAGGGGGCGCAGGCACCCAGTAC. This encodes CGATGGAGTQY. The complete CDR3 protein is CGATGGAGTQYF.

A word on this clone: Germline and genes here are mouse. The DNA ends 1 residue before the CDR3 does, and the rest of the CDR3 is filled in from the germline J gene. This chain joins TRBV13-2 and TRBJ2-1; D tentatively reads TRBD1 or TRBD2 (5 bases each). The length of the CDR3 is 16 residues. V lost 2 bases and J lost 0, with 12 bases in between. The germline gives CDR1 NNHNN, CDR2 SYGAGS (reference sequence). The covered CDR3 bases are TGTGCCAGCGGTGAAGGGGCAGGGAATAACTATGCTGAGCAGTTC. Protein: CASGEGAGNNYAEQF. The full CDR3 protein is CASGEGAGNNYAEQFF.

About this clone itself: The genes are named according to mouse. The CDR3 goes on 1 residue after the read ends, and that part is filled in from the germline J gene. The J gene is TRBJ2-1, the V gene TRBV5; 11 bases fit TRBD2. The CDR3 totals 15 residues. V lost 3 bases and J lost 2; bases outside the gene matches: 0. In germline, CDR1 is LGHNA, CDR2 YNLKQL (reference sequence). This CDR3 reads CASSQGLGDYAEQFF. Partial CDR3 DNA: TGTGCCAGCAGCCAGGGACTGGGGGACTATGCTGAGCAGTTC.

Note on this clone: Germline and genes here are mouse. The CDR3 end lies 1 residue beyond the end of the read and is filled in from the germline J gene. This chain connects TRBV19 to TRBJ1-4; 10 bases match TRBD1. Germline trimming cut 3 bases from V and 4 bases from J; bases unmatched to any gene: 3. From germline, CDR1 is FNHDT and CDR2 SITEND (reference sequence). This CDR3 comprises 15 residues. CDR3 DNA (partial): TGTGCCAGCAGTAAGGGACAGGGGATCAACGAAAGATTATTT. Its translation: CASSKGQGINERLF. The complete CDR3 reads CASSKGQGINERLFF.

Concerning this clone: Gene names are mouse gene names. Read sequence stops 1 residue before the CDR3 end, and the germline J gene provides the missing end. The chain recombines TRBV14 with TRBJ2-1, with 7 bases fitting TRBD2. The CDR3 extends over 13 amino acids. Unmatched junction bases numbered 6, after V lost 5 bases and J lost 7 bases. Germline V gene sequence: CDR1 SGHDT, CDR2 FRDEAV. CDR3: CASSPPTGAEQFF. Incomplete CDR3 DNA: TGTGCCAGCAGCCCTCCGACTGGGGCTGAGCAGTTC.

As to this clone: The gene symbols are mouse symbols. The CDR3 end lies 1 residue beyond the end of the read and is filled in from the germline J gene. V is TRBV13-1 and J is TRBJ1-1; D is unclear. Trimming took 5 bases from V and 3 from J, leaving 8 bases between them. Per germline, CDR1 NSHNY and CDR2 SYGAGN. The length of the CDR3 is 12 residues. Partial CDR3 DNA: TGTGCCAGCAGCCGGGAGGACACAGAAGTCTTC. It is translated as CASSREDTEVF. The full CDR3 protein is CASSREDTEVFF.

About this clone itself: Here the gene names and germline are mouse. The CDR3 extends 1 residue past the end of the read, so its final part is completed from the germline J gene. The chain uses TRBV29 and TRBJ2-2; TRBD2 aligns across 12 bases. This CDR3 region has 16 residues. Germline V CDR1 and CDR2: MSHET, SYDVDS. V was clipped by 6 bases and J by 0 bases; unmatched bases: 2. The CDR3 is CASSRTGGANTGQLYF. The sequenced part of the CDR3 DNA is TGTGCTAGCAGCAGGACTGGGGGGGCAAACACCGGGCAGCTCTAC.

Details on this clone: Any gene name here is a mouse gene name. CDR3 DNA, as far as it was read: TGTGCTAGCAGTAGAGATGAGGGGGCCGGGCAGCTCTAC. Amino acids: CASSRDEGAGQLY. The whole CDR3 protein is CASSRDEGAGQLYF. The rearrangement uses TRBV17 and TRBJ2-2, with D possibly TRBD1 on 6 matching bases. The read ends 1 residue shy of where the CDR3 ends; the end is completed using the germline J gene. The germline CDR1 and CDR2 sequences are MNHDT and YYDKIL. This CDR3 spans 14 amino acids. V lost 0 bases and J 6 bases, leaving 8 bases between the germline ends.

In the case of this clone: Mouse names are used for the genes. From the germline J gene comes the end of the CDR3, since the read stops 1 residue before it. The J gene is TRBJ2-7, the V gene TRBV2, with D uncertain. Germline V gene lookup returns CDR1 LGHNA and CDR2 YSYQKL. The CDR3 sequence is 12 residues long. The V gene lost 0 bases and the J gene lost 4 bases, with 4 bases spanning the gap. The CDR3 sequence is CASSQEQYEQYF. Partial CDR3 DNA: TGTGCCAGCAGCCAAGAGCAGTATGAACAGTAC.

Details on this clone: Mouse names are used for the genes. The CDR3 end lies 1 residue beyond the end of the read and is filled in from the germline J gene. This chain uses TRBV13-3 with TRBJ2-4; 7 nucleotides line up with TRBD1. This CDR3 region has 15 residues. Germline V CDR1 and CDR2: NNHDY, SYVADS. Trimming at V came to 2 bases and at J to 0 bases, leaving 3 bases not matched to a gene. CDR3 DNA (partial): TGTGCCAGCAGTGACACAGGGGATAGTCAAAACACCTTGTAC. Encoded protein: CASSDTGDSQNTLY. The whole CDR3 is CASSDTGDSQNTLYF.

With regard to this clone: The germline and genes are mouse ones. The observed sequence ends 1 residue before the CDR3 terminus, with the missing tail filled in from the germline J gene. J is TRBJ2-7 and V is TRBV4, with 12 bases fitting TRBD2. Germline lookup yields CDR1 LGHDT and CDR2 YNNKQL (reference sequence). The CDR3 has 14 amino acids. The J segment lost 4 bases and the V segment lost 5 bases, leaving 3 bases of the junction unmatched. The sequenced CDR3 bases are TGTGCCAGCAGCCGCGGGACTGGGGGGTATGAACAGTAC. This encodes CASSRGTGGYEQY. The CDR3 reads in full as CASSRGTGGYEQYF.

Of note for this clone: The listed genes are named as in mouse. The sequenced fragment ends 1 residue before the CDR3 boundary, so the rest is inferred from the germline J gene. V usage is TRBV4 and J usage is TRBJ1-4; tentative D call: TRBD1 (5 bases). In germline, CDR1 is LGHDT, CDR2 YNNKQL (reference sequence). This CDR3 comprises 14 residues. V gave up 4 bases and J gave up 0 bases, with 6 bases separating them. The CDR3 sequence is CASSLTVSNERLFF. CDR3 DNA, as far as it was read: TGTGCCAGCAGCTTGACAGTTTCCAACGAAAGATTATTT.

About this clone: The germline and genes are mouse ones. The sequenced fragment ends 1 residue before the CDR3 boundary, so the rest is inferred from the germline J gene. The chain carries TRBV5 and TRBJ2-3; D remains unclear. Per germline, CDR1 LGHNA and CDR2 YNLKQL (reference sequence). The V gene lost 4 bases and the J gene lost 1 base, with 6 bases spanning the gap. The CDR3 runs to 13 residues. The part of the CDR3 DNA that was read is TGTGCCAGCAGCCCTCAGGGTGCAGAAACGCTGTAT. Protein sequence: CASSPQGAETLY. The entire CDR3 protein reads CASSPQGAETLYF.

With regard to this clone: Gene and germline names: mouse. The DNA ends 1 residue before the CDR3 does, and the rest of the CDR3 is filled in from the germline J gene. The chain couples TRBV13-2 to TRBJ2-2, with 9 bases identical to TRBD1. Germline loops: CDR1 NNHNN, CDR2 SYGAGS (reference sequence). CDR3 length: 13 amino acids. V was pared by 9 bases and J by 2 bases, with 2 bases of the junction left unmatched. CDR3 bases read: TGTGCCATTGGGACAGGGAACACCGGGCAGCTCTAC. This codes for CAIGTGNTGQLY. The whole CDR3 is CAIGTGNTGQLYF.

The table lists this clone with a few counts. Any gene name here is a mouse gene name. The read ends 1 residue early relative to the CDR3; the germline J gene fills the gap. V usage is TRBV15 and J usage is TRBJ1-5; tentative D call: TRBD1 (6 bases). Trimming removed 1 base from V and 3 bases from J, with 10 bases in between. The CDR3 totals 15 residues. CDR1 and CDR2 from the germline V gene are SGHND and FRSKSL. The sequenced CDR3 bases are TGTGCCAGCAGTTTAGAGGGGGAGGGCAACCAGGCTCCGCTT. Translating gives CASSLEGEGNQAPL. The entire CDR3 is CASSLEGEGNQAPLF.

Notes on this clone: Gene labels here are mouse ones. The read ends 1 residue shy of where the CDR3 ends; the end is completed using the germline J gene. J is TRBJ1-4 and V is TRBV24, with 9 bases fitting TRBD1. Germline values: CDR1 KGHTA, CDR2 FRNEEI. This CDR3 spans 13 amino acids. V was clipped by 11 bases and J by 7 bases; unmatched bases: 8. CDR3 bases read: TGTGCCGTCCGGGACAGGGACGGCGAAAGATTATTT. Translated, it gives CAVRDRDGERLF. The complete CDR3 reads CAVRDRDGERLFF.

This clone was counted between two and nine times. Gene names and germline refer to mouse. The sequenced fragment ends 1 residue before the CDR3 boundary, so the rest is inferred from the germline J gene. The sample carries other DNA sequences with the same CDR3. The genes are TRBV20 and TRBJ2-2; D might be TRBD1 (5 bases). The V gene lost 1 base and the J gene lost 1 base, with 7 bases spanning the gap. The CDR3 extends over 14 amino acids. Per germline, CDR1 GFQATS and CDR2 STVNSAI. CDR3 DNA, as far as it was read: TGTGGTGCTAGGGGACAGAAAAACACCGGGCAGCTCTAC. This translates into CGARGQKNTGQLY. In full, the CDR3 is CGARGQKNTGQLYF.

In its sample, this clone was seen once. Gene and germline names: mouse. Read sequence stops 1 residue before the CDR3 end, and the germline J gene provides the missing end. This chain joins TRBV3 and TRBJ1-2, with D maybe TRBD1 (5 bases). The CDR3 length is 15 residues. CDR1 is SNHLY, CDR2 FYNGKV, per germline (reference sequence). V was clipped by 0 bases and J by 1 base, with 9 bases between them. The CDR3 bases that were read are TGTGCCAGCAGCTTAGCCGGGGCAGGAAACTCCGACTACACC. Translating it yields CASSLAGAGNSDYT. The CDR3 reads in full as CASSLAGAGNSDYTF.

Concerning this clone itself: Genes and germline come from the mouse. The read terminates 1 residue ahead of where the CDR3 ends, so the germline J gene completes it. The rearrangement joins TRBV17 to TRBJ2-2, with D possibly being TRBD1 (5 bases). The CDR3 is made up of 14 amino acids. V was trimmed by 4 bases and J by 0 bases, leaving 6 bases between them. Looked up from germline, CDR1 is MNHDT and CDR2 is YYDKIL. Partial CDR3 DNA: TGTGCTAGCAGTAAGGGGTCAAACACCGGGCAGCTCTAC. The encoded protein is CASSKGSNTGQLY. In full, the CDR3 is CASSKGSNTGQLYF.

A word on this clone: Germline and genes: mouse. The read ends 1 residue early relative to the CDR3; the germline J gene fills the gap. The chain combines TRBV29 with TRBJ1-1, with D unresolved. Germline loops: CDR1 MSHET, CDR2 SYDVDS. Trimming took off 0 bases at V and 0 bases at J, with 5 bases between the two ends. The CDR3 is 14 residues long. The CDR3 here is CASSLSSANTEVFF. The DNA read from the CDR3 is TGTGCTAGCAGTTTATCCAGTGCAAACACAGAAGTCTTC.

Concerning this clone itself: Each gene name is a mouse one. The read falls 1 residue short of the CDR3 end, and the missing part is taken from the germline J gene. The chain is built from TRBV4 and TRBJ2-3; 7 bases map to TRBD1. The CDR3 length is 14 residues. Per the germline V gene, CDR1 is LGHDT and CDR2 is YNNKQL (reference sequence). The J segment lost 1 base and the V segment lost 4 bases, leaving 2 bases of the junction unmatched. The covered CDR3 bases are TGTGCCAGCAGCTGGGACAGTCGTGCAGAAACGCTGTAT. This gives the protein CASSWDSRAETLY. The CDR3 as a whole reads CASSWDSRAETLYF.

As to this clone: Gene names follow the mouse nomenclature. With the read ending 1 residue before the CDR3 end, the germline J gene is used to fill in that end. The chain combines TRBV19 with TRBJ1-5, with a possible D match to TRBD1 (6 bases). Trimming took 2 bases from V and 4 from J, leaving 7 bases between them. CDR1 is FNHDT and CDR2 is SITEND in the germline V gene (reference sequence). The CDR3 sequence is 13 residues long. The sequenced CDR3 bases are TGTGCCAGCAGTATGGGGGCGAACCAGGCTCCGCTT. Protein product: CASSMGANQAPL. The entire CDR3 protein is CASSMGANQAPLF.

A remark on this clone: Mouse gene names and germline throughout. The CDR3 is cut off 1 residue early in the read; its end comes from the germline J gene. V gene TRBV2 combines with J gene TRBJ1-2, with TRBD1 matching over 10 bases. The CDR3 runs 14 residues. Per germline, CDR1 LGHNA and CDR2 YSYQKL. V shed 4 bases, J shed 3 bases, and the junction held 2 bases outside the gene matches. Partial CDR3 DNA: TGTGCCAGCAGCCGACAGGGGGCTGACTCCGACTACACC. Its protein is CASSRQGADSDYT. The CDR3, in full, reads CASSRQGADSDYTF.

This clone was found a few times. Gene names are the mouse ones. CDR3 DNA (partial): TGTGCCAGCAGTGGCTGGGGATATGAACAGTAC. It codes for CASSGWGYEQY. The CDR3 in its entirety is CASSGWGYEQYF. This chain uses TRBV13-1 with TRBJ2-7, with a tentative D call TRBD2 (6 bases). The sequenced fragment ends 1 residue before the CDR3 boundary, so the rest is inferred from the germline J gene. This CDR3 spans 12 amino acids. V was cut by 3 bases and J by 4 bases, with 8 bases left in between. Germline V lookup: CDR1 NSHNY, CDR2 SYGAGN.